Sequencing of this T cell receptor beta chain was carried out in a study of post-analysis software for immune sequencing data. Across the whole study: Disease trajectories encompassed relapsing-remitting, secondary progressive and progressive-relapsing multiple sclerosis. General study results and limits: Controls showed lower frequencies than patients for four to six TRBV segments, and TRBV5-6, TRBV5-1 and TRBV20-1 were among these. Pronounced co-clustering by F measure was evident among identically batched samples. People with multiple sclerosis had a significantly lower normalized Chao1 diversity than controls did.

Regarding this clonotype: Its target is not known. One end of the junction fails to match germline, which may point to a read error.

Unique-molecular-identifier-tagged TCR beta cDNA libraries were used. The source material, 1 to 10 million T cells, gave rise to about 520,000 cDNA molecules. MiXCR, applied by TCRdb to the PCR reads, yields one record per CDR3 protein. Seen here are fewer than 850,000 distinct CDR3 sequences, 46% observed once, and the top ten hold roughly 5%. This CDR3 spans 14 amino acids. The rearrangement uses TRBV12-3 or TRBV12-4 and TRBJ2-3; no firm D call. Material for sequencing was blood. The TCR sequence derives from a girl between 5 and 17 years old with multiple sclerosis. CDR3 protein: CVSSLARVADTQYF. CDR3 nucleotides: TGTGTCAGCAGTTTAGCTAGGGTGGCAGATACGCAGTATTTT.